A selection of T cell receptor beta chains follows, all from one sample in a study of PD-L1 blockade in urothelial cancer. TCRdb's table, derived via immunoSEQ multiplex PCR, lists solely in-frame clones and lacks some. The sample includes 30,000 to 45,000 clones, more than 80% of them seen just once. The source was PBMCs, collected around atezolizumab (anti-PD-L1) treatment. The receptors shown here come from a man aged 65 to 79 with urothelial cancer. The CDR3 runs from the conserved cysteine through the conserved F or W. The order of the fields is clone size, J gene, D gene, V gene, CDR3 protein, CDR3 DNA. D genes are given only for firm matches. Clone size appears in some rows only: once, few, many, or a class for an expanded clone.

.,TRBJ2-5,.,TRBV5-1,CASSLVTGTQETQYF,TGCGCCAGCAGCTTGGTGACAGGCACTCAAGAGACCCAGTACTTC
.,TRBJ2-2,TRBD1,TRBV9,CASSLDRGTGELFF,TGTGCCAGCAGCCTCGACAGGGGCACCGGGGAGCTGTTTTTT
.,TRBJ2-3,.,TRBV10-3,CAISVNPPGSDTQYF,TGTGCCATCAGTGTAAACCCCCCGGGGTCAGATACGCAGTATTTT
.,TRBJ1-3,.,TRBV30,CAWRPAGVSSGNTIYF,TGTGCCTGGAGGCCCGCAGGGGTTTCGTCTGGAAACACCATATATTTT
once,TRBJ2-1,TRBD2,TRBV19,CASSPYSGIGTLQQFF,TGTGCCAGTAGTCCTTATAGCGGGATCGGCACTCTGCAGCAGTTCTTC
.,TRBJ2-3,TRBD2,TRBV10-1,CASSELGLAAHTDTQYF,TGCGCCAGCAGTGAGTTAGGACTAGCGGCACACACAGATACGCAGTATTTT
.,TRBJ1-1,TRBD1,TRBV5-1,CASSSTTGMNTEAFF,TGCGCCAGCAGCTCGACGACAGGGATGAACACTGAAGCTTTCTTT
few,TRBJ2-7,TRBD2,TRBV28,CASSLYPGLAARVTYEQYF,TGTGCCAGCAGTTTATACCCGGGACTAGCGGCGAGGGTTACCTACGAGCAGTACTTC
.,TRBJ2-5,.,TRBV29-1,CSVNSGEETQYF,TGCAGCGTTAATAGCGGAGAAGAGACCCAGTACTTC
once,TRBJ1-1,.,TRBV28,CASSYSGRTEAFF,TGTGCCAGCAGTTATTCAGGGCGCACTGAAGCTTTCTTT
once,TRBJ1-1,.,TRBV6-6,CASSYSTGIKVEAFF,TGTGCCAGCAGTTACTCAACAGGGATTAAAGTAGAAGCTTTCTTT
.,TRBJ1-2,.,TRBV18,CASSPLPDQAKDYGYTF,TGTGCCAGCTCACCACTCCCCGACCAGGCAAAGGACTATGGCTACACCTTC
.,TRBJ2-4,.,TRBV28,CASRPDGGPRVKNIQYF,TGTGCCAGCAGACCCGATGGGGGCCCCCGGGTCAAAAACATTCAGTACTTC
once,TRBJ2-2,.,TRBV7-9,CASSLTSAEIGELFF,TGTGCCAGCAGCTTAACGTCCGCGGAGATAGGGGAGCTGTTTTTT
.,TRBJ2-7,TRBD2,TRBV5-1,CASSLGPAGSSYEQYF,TGCGCCAGCAGCTTGGGGCCAGCGGGGAGCTCCTACGAGCAGTACTTC
.,TRBJ2-3,TRBD2,TRBV5-4,CASRPGLAGIGGRDTQYF,TGTGCCAGCAGACCGGGACTAGCGGGGATTGGTGGTAGAGATACGCAGTATTTT
few,TRBJ2-7,TRBD1,TRBV6-1,CASLLRDSLYEQYF,TGTGCCAGCCTCCTCCGGGACAGCCTTTACGAGCAGTACTTC
.,TRBJ2-5,.,TRBV4-1,CASSQQGQTQYF,TGCGCCAGCAGCCAACAGGGGCAGACCCAGTACTTC
few,TRBJ2-1,.,TRBV2,CASLLTERQFF,TGTGCCAGCCTCCTCACCGAGAGGCAGTTCTTC
.,TRBJ2-1,TRBD1,TRBV7-8,CASSPRDRGDNEQFF,TGTGCCAGCAGCCCTAGGGACAGGGGGGACAATGAGCAGTTCTTC